The text below deals with one T cell receptor (beta chain). No antigen is known for it. The sample is drawn from a study of OX40 agonist ivuxolimab in advanced cancers. About the research overall: Patients undergoing dose escalation presented with hepatocellular carcinoma, melanoma, renal cell or head and neck cancer. Study-level results: In the 0.1 to 3.0 mg/kg range, CD4+ and CD8+ blood T cells had expanded clonally by week 6. Relative to CD4+, CD8+ T cells held more expanded clones on average.

Drawing of blood for sampling happened at baseline, at cycle 4 day 1, and at cycle 7 day 1. Method: immunoSEQ multiplex PCR; TCRdb's copy keeps in-frame clones and lacks some. The repertoire holds fewer than 45,000 clones, with 85% to 90% as singletons. Germline lookup yields CDR1 GTSNPN and CDR2 SVGIG (reference sequence). This CDR3 region has 12 residues. V lost 4 bases, J lost 6 bases, and 12 bases lay in between. Material: CD4+ or CD8+ T cells sorted from blood, obtained in a trial of the OX40 agonist ivuxolimab. The clonotype was recovered from an adult with an advanced solid tumor such as melanoma, head and neck, liver or kidney cancer. V and J are TRBV30 and TRBJ1-1; D may be TRBD1 (6 bases). CDR3 bases: TGTGCCTGGAAAGGGGGGTGGGCTGAAGCTTTCTTT. Translating gives CAWKGGWAEAFF.